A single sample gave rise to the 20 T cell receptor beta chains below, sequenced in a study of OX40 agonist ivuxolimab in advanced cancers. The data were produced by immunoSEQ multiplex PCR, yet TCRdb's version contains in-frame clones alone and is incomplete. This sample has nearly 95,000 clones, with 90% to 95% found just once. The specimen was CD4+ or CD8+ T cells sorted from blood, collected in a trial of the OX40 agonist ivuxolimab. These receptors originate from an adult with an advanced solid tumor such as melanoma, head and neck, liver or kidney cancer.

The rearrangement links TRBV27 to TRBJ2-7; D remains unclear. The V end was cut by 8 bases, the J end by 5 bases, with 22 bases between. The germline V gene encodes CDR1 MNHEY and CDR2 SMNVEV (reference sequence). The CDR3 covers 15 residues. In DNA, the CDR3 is TGTGCCAGCTCCTTGATGGGGTTGGTAGCCCACGAGCAGTACTTC. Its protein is CASSLMGLVAHEQYF.

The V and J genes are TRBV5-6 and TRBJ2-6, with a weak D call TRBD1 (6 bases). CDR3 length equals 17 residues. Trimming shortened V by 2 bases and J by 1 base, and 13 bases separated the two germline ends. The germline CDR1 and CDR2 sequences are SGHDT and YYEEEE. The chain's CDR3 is CASSFLVGASGANVLTF. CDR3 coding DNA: TGTGCCAGCAGCTTTCTTGTGGGGGCTTCTGGGGCCAACGTCCTGACTTTC. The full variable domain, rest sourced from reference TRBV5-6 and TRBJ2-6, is DAGVTQSPTHLIKTRGQQVTLRCSPKSGHDTVSWYQQALGQGPQFIFQYYEEEERQRGNFPDRFSGHQFPNYSSELNVNALLLGDSALYLCASSFLVGASGANVLTFGAGSRLTVL.

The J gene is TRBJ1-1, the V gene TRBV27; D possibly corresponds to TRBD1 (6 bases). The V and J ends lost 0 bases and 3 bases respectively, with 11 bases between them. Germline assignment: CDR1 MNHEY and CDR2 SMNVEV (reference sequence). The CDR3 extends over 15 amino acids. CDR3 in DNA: TGTGCCAGCAGTTTATCCGGGGGCGGTCACACTGAAGCTTTCTTT. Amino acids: CASSLSGGGHTEAFF.

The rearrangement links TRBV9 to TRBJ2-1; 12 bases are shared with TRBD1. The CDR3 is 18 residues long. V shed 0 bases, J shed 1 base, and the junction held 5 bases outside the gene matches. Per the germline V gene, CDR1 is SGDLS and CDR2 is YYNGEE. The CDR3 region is CASSVEGTGGGSYNEQFF. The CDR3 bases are TGTGCCAGCAGCGTAGAGGGGACAGGGGGCGGGTCCTACAATGAGCAGTTCTTC.

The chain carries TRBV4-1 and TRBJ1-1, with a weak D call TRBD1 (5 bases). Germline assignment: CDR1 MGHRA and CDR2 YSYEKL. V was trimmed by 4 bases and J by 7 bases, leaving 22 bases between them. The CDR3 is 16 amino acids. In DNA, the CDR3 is TGCGCCAGCAGCCGGCTGCCGGTACGCGAGGACATTGAAGCTTTCTTT. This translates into CASSRLPVREDIEAFF.

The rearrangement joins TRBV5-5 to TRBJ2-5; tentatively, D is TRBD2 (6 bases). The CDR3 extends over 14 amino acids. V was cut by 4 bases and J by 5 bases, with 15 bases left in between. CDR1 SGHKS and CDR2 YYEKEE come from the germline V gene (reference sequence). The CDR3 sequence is CASSHRPAGETQYF. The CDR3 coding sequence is TGTGCCAGCAGCCACAGACCTGCGGGGGAGACCCAGTACTTC.

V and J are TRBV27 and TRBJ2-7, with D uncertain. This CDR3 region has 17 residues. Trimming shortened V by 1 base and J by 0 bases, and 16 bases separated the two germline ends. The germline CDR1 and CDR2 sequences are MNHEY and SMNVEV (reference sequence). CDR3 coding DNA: TGTGCCAGCAGTTTATTAGGACCAATTAGGAGCTCCTACGAGCAGTACTTC. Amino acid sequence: CASSLLGPIRSSYEQYF.

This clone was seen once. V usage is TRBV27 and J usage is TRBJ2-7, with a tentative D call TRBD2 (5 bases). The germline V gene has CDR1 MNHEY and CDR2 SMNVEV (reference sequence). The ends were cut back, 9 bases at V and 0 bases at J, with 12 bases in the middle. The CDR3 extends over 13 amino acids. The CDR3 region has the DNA TGTGCCAGTATCAGCGGAAGCTCCTACGAGCAGTACTTC. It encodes CASISGSSYEQYF.

CDR3 bases: TGTGCCAGCAGTGAACGGGGACCCGGAGGGAGCAATCAGCCCCAGCATTTT. Translating it yields CASSERGPGGSNQPQHF. V usage is TRBV2 and J usage is TRBJ1-5; tentatively, D is TRBD1 (5 bases). Per germline, CDR1 SNHLY and CDR2 FYNNEI. The CDR3 is 17 residues long. The V gene lost 2 bases and the J gene lost 1 base, with 15 bases spanning the gap.

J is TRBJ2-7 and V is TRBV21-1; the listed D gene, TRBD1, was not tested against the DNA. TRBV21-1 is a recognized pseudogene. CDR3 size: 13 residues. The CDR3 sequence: CASSKGHPYEQYF. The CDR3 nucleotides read TGTGCCAGCAGCAAGGGACATCCCTACGAGCAGTACTTC.

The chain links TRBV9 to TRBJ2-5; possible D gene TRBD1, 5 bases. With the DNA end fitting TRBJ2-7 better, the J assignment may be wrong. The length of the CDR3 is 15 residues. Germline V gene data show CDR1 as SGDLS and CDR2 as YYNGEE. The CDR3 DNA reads TGTGCCAGCAGCGTAGGGGGCCGTTCAAACTACGAGCAGTACTTC. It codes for CASSVGGRSNYEQYF.

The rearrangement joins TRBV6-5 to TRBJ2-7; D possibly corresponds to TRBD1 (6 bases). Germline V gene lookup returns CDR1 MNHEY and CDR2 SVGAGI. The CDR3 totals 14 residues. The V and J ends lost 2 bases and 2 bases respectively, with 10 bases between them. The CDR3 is CASSYGDIAYEQYF. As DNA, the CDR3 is TGTGCCAGCAGTTACGGGGACATTGCCTACGAGCAGTACTTC.

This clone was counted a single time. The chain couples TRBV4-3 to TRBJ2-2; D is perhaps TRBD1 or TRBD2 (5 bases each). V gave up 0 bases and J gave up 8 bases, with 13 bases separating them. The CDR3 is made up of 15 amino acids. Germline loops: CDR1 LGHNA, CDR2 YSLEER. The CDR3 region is CASSQEMGREGELFF. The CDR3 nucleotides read TGCGCCAGCAGCCAAGAAATGGGCAGGGAGGGGGAGCTGTTTTTT.

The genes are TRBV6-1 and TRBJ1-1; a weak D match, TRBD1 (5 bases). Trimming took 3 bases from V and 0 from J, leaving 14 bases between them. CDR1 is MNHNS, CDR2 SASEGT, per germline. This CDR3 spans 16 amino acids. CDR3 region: CASSEGGEGMNTEAFF. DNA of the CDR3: TGTGCCAGCAGTGAGGGAGGGGAGGGAATGAACACTGAAGCTTTCTTT.

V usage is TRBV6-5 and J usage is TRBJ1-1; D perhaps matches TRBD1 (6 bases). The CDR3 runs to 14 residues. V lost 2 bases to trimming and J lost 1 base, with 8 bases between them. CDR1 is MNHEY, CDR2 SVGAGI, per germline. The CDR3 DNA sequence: TGTGCCAGCAGTTACGCAGGGGCGAACACTGAAGCTTTCTTT. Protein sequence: CASSYAGANTEAFF.

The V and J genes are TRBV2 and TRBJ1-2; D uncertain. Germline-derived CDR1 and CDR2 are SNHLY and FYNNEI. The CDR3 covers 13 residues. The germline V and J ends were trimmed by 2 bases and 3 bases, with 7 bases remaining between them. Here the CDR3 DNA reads TGTGCCAGCAGTGAACTCCAGGACTATGGCTACACCTTC. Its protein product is CASSELQDYGYTF.

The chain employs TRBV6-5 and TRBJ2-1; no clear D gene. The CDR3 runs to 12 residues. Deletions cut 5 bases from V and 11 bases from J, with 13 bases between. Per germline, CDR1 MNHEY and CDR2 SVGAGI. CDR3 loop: CASSPTQEKQFF. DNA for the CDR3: TGTGCCAGCAGTCCTACCCAGGAGAAGCAGTTCTTC.

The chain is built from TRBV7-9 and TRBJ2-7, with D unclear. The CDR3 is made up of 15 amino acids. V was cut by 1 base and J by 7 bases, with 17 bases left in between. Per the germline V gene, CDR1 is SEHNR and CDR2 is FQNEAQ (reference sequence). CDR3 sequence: CASSLGVSPLEEQYF. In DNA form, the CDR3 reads TGTGCCAGCAGCTTAGGGGTAAGTCCCCTAGAAGAGCAGTACTTC.

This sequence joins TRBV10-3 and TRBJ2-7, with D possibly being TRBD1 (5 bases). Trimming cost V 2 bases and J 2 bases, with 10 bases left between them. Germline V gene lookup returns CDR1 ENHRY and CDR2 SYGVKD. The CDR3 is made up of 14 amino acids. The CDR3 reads CAISERQGTYEQYF. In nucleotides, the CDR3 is TGTGCCATCAGTGAGCGGCAGGGTACCTACGAGCAGTACTTC.

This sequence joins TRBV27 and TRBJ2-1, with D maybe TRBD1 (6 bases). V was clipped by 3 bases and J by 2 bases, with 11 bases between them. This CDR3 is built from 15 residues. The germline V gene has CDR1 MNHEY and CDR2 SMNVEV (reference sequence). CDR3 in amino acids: CASSLGPGAYNEQFF. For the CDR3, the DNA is TGTGCCAGCAGTTTGGGTCCAGGGGCCTACAATGAGCAGTTCTTC.